The rows below give T cell receptor beta chains drawn from one sample of a study of read filtering for tumor transcriptome and immune sequencing. TCRdb re-derived calls from the reads in MiXCR, one entry per CDR3 protein. The repertoire has 100,000 to 150,000 distinct CDR3 sequences, 13% of them found once; the top ten carry 9.5% to 12%. What was sequenced was a population of CD138-negative cells sorted from bone marrow. The receptors were gathered from a donor at least 40 years old with multiple myeloma. Each CDR3 is given with its conserved first and last residue. D genes are given only for firm matches. Some rows mark clone size as missing; the rest say once, few, many or name a class of expanded clone.

TRBJ2-7,TRBV7-8,15,many,NA,TGTGCCAGCAGCTTAGAGGTGACAGCAGCCTACGAGCAGTACTTC,CASSLEVTAAYEQYF
TRBJ2-5,TRBV6-6,13,NA,NA,TGTGCCAGCAGCCCCCGCCAGCAAGAGACCCAGTACTTC,CASSPRQQETQYF
TRBJ2-5,TRBV7-9,14,few,TRBD2,TGTGCCAGCAGGCCCTACTCCGGGGGGGAGACCCAGTACTTC,CASRPYSGGETQYF
TRBJ2-7,TRBV7-6,16,many,TRBD2,TGTGCCAGCAGCTTAGAGGGGACTAGCGGGAGGGGCGAGCAGTACTTC,CASSLEGTSGRGEQYF
TRBJ2-3,TRBV11-2,15,many,NA,TGTGCCAGCAGCGCCACTCTCAGAAGCACAGATACGCAGTATTTT,CASSATLRSTDTQYF
TRBJ2-3,TRBV12-3/TRBV12-4,15,few,TRBD2,TGTGCCAGCAGCCCCGGACTAGCGTACACAGATACGCAGTATTTT,CASSPGLAYTDTQYF
TRBJ2-1,TRBV7-9,17,many,NA,TGTGCCAGCAGCTCCATCTTAGCGTCCCGCTCTTACAATGAGCAGTTCTTC,CASSSILASRSYNEQFF
TRBJ1-4,TRBV7-9,16,few,NA,TGTGCCAGCAGCCGAAGCAATGTCGGGGGAACTGAAAAACTGTCTTTT,CASSRSNVGGTEKLSF
TRBJ1-6,TRBV7-6,13,many,NA,TGTGCCAGCAGCCCCGGGAGAAATTCACCCCTCCACTTT,CASSPGRNSPLHF
TRBJ1-5,TRBV10-3,14,many,TRBD1,TGTGCCATCAGTGAACAGGGGGCCAATCAGCCCCAGCATTTT,CAISEQGANQPQHF
TRBJ1-4,TRBV3-1,12,NA,NA,TGTGCCAGCAGCCAAGTGGACGAAAAACTGTTTTTT,CASSQVDEKLFF
TRBJ1-1,TRBV5-8,15,many,TRBD1,TGTGCCAGCAGCTGGGGACAGGGGGCTTCTGGTGAAGCTTTCTTT,CASSWGQGASGEAFF
TRBJ2-7,TRBV11-2,13,many,NA,TGTGCCAGCAGCTTGAACCATCTTGGGGAGCAGTACTTC,CASSLNHLGEQYF
TRBJ2-3,TRBV18,17,few,TRBD2,TGTGCCAGCTCACCTTACCCGACTAGCGGGGGCACAGGTACGCAGTATTTT,CASSPYPTSGGTGTQYF
TRBJ2-7,TRBV5-1,14,many,NA,TGCGCCAGCAGCTTGCAGAGTGGACCCTACGAGCAGTACTTC,CASSLQSGPYEQYF
TRBJ2-5,TRBV20-1,12,many,NA,TGCAGTGCTAATGGACAGCAAGAGACCCAGTACTTC,CSANGQQETQYF
TRBJ2-1,TRBV12-3/TRBV12-4,13,many,TRBD2,TGTGCCAGCACGTCTAGCGGGGGCGTCGAGCAGTTCTTC,CASTSSGGVEQFF
TRBJ1-1,TRBV30,16,many,NA,TGTGCCTGGAGTGTTGGAGTGGGCGGTGTGAACACTGAAGCTTTCTTT,CAWSVGVGGVNTEAFF
TRBJ2-3,TRBV10-3,13,many,TRBD2,TGTGCCATCAGTCCCCTAGCGGCAGATACGCAGTATTTT,CAISPLAADTQYF
TRBJ1-5,TRBV18,14,NA,NA,TGTGCCAGCCAGGGAGAGCTGAGCAATCAGCCCCAGCATTTT,CASQGELSNQPQHF
TRBJ1-5,TRBV20-1,14,many,NA,TGCAGTGCTAGACCCGGAAGTCCTAATCAGCCCCAGCATTTT,CSARPGSPNQPQHF
TRBJ1-5,TRBV29-1,12,many,NA,TGCAGCGTTGGGGACGGGGATCAGCCCCAGCATTTT,CSVGDGDQPQHF
TRBJ2-5,TRBV24-1,14,NA,NA,TGTGCCACCAGTGACCCGACATCACGTGGGACCCAGTACTTC,CATSDPTSRGTQYF
TRBJ2-1,TRBV6-6,13,many,NA,TGTGCCAGCAAGAGGTACCAGGGAGCCGGCGAGTTCTTC,CASKRYQGAGEFF
TRBJ2-3,TRBV24-1,13,many,NA,TGTGCCACCAGTGATGGGGGGGCGGATACGCAGTATTTT,CATSDGGADTQYF
TRBJ1-5,TRBV7-9,13,many,NA,TGTGCCAGCAGCTTAGAGGACTATCAGCCCCAGCATTTT,CASSLEDYQPQHF
TRBJ2-3,TRBV24-1,16,many,TRBD1,TGTGCCACCAGTGAAGCAGGGGGCCTTGTCCCGGATACGCAGTATTTT,CATSEAGGLVPDTQYF
TRBJ2-7,TRBV7-2,16,few,NA,TGTGCCAGCAGCTTAGGTCCCGGGCAGGGGATAAACGAGCAGTACTTC,CASSLGPGQGINEQYF
TRBJ1-1,TRBV19,12,few,NA,TGTGCCAGTAGTGCAAGCAGGCCGGAAGCTTTCTTT,CASSASRPEAFF
TRBJ2-1,TRBV6-1,15,many,TRBD2,TGTGCCAGCAGACAAACGGGCGGGAGGGCCGGTGAGCAGTTCTTC,CASRQTGGRAGEQFF
TRBJ1-3,TRBV4-2,16,NA,NA,TGTGCCAGCAGCCAAGATGGCGGAGTCTCTGGAAACACCATATATTTT,CASSQDGGVSGNTIYF
TRBJ2-1,TRBV2,15,many,TRBD2,TGTGCCAGCACCCTCCTAGCGGGAGGCGGCAATGAGCAGTTCTTC,CASTLLAGGGNEQFF
TRBJ2-3,TRBV11-2,13,many,NA,TGTGCCAGCACATGGACTAGCACAGATACGCAGTATTTT,CASTWTSTDTQYF
TRBJ1-5,TRBV6-6,15,NA,NA,TGTGCCAGCACCATAACACGGGGGATCAATCAGCCCCAGCATTTT,CASTITRGINQPQHF
TRBJ2-5,TRBV3-1,14,many,NA,TGTGCCAGCAGCCAAAATTTAGGCGAAGAGACCCAGTACTTC,CASSQNLGEETQYF
TRBJ2-5,TRBV3-1,12,many,NA,TGTGCCAGCAGCCAAAGCGGACGGACCCAGTACTTC,CASSQSGRTQYF
TRBJ2-2,TRBV11-3,13,NA,NA,TGTGCCAGCAGCTTAGATGGTTTCGGGGAGCTGTTTTTT,CASSLDGFGELFF
TRBJ2-1,TRBV7-9,11,many,NA,TGTGCCAGCACCCTAAACAATGAGCAGTTCTTC,CASTLNNEQFF
TRBJ2-7,TRBV11-2,15,many,NA,TGTGCCAGCACCCAGATGGGCAGGGCCTCCTACGAGCAGTACTTC,CASTQMGRASYEQYF
TRBJ2-7,TRBV11-2,14,NA,NA,TGTGCCAGCAAAAGTGGGACGGACGTCTACGAGCAGTACTTC,CASKSGTDVYEQYF
TRBJ2-5,TRBV29-1,11,many,NA,TGCAGCGTTGAGCGAGGAGAGACCCAGTACTTC,CSVERGETQYF
TRBJ2-1,TRBV6-1,16,NA,NA,TGTGCCAGCATGCTCTTGACGGGTAGCTCCTACAATGAGCAGTTCTTC,CASMLLTGSSYNEQFF
TRBJ2-3,TRBV7-8,17,NA,TRBD2,TGTGCCAGCAGCTTTGGGGGAGGGATGACTAGCACAGATACGCAGTATTTT,CASSFGGGMTSTDTQYF
TRBJ2-7,TRBV20-1,14,many,TRBD2,TGCAGTGCCTCGACTAGCGGGAGCGGCTACGAGCAGTACTTC,CSASTSGSGYEQYF
TRBJ2-1,TRBV11-2,15,NA,NA,TGTGCCAGCAGCACTACTAGAGGGAGTGGGAATGGGCAGTTCTTC,CASSTTRGSGNGQFF
TRBJ2-5,TRBV3-1,13,many,NA,TGTGCCAGCAGCCAAGATCAAGCGGAGACCCAGTACTTC,CASSQDQAETQYF
TRBJ2-1,TRBV20-1,13,many,TRBD1,TGCAGTGCTACCGGGACAGGGTACAATGAGCAGTTCTTC,CSATGTGYNEQFF
TRBJ1-5,TRBV4-1,17,NA,TRBD1,TGCGCCAGCAGCCAAGATCAGACGGACAGGGGATATCAGCCCCAGCATTTT,CASSQDQTDRGYQPQHF
TRBJ2-2,TRBV29-1,15,many,TRBD2,TGCAGCGTTCGGGGGCGGGGGGGCCCCACCGGGGAGCTGTTTTTT,CSVRGRGGPTGELFF
TRBJ2-3,TRBV7-2,14,many,TRBD2,TGTGCCAGCTCGGGGGGGTCTAACACAGATACGCAGTATTTT,CASSGGSNTDTQYF
TRBJ1-1,TRBV4-1,16,many,NA,TGCGCCAGCAGCCAACCCCCCGGGACTGCGAACACTGAAGCTTTCTTT,CASSQPPGTANTEAFF